The 25 T cell receptor beta chains presented below share a single source sample, sequenced in a study of OX40 agonist ivuxolimab in advanced cancers. The method was immunoSEQ multiplex PCR; TCRdb's version includes in-frame clones alone and lacks a portion of them. The sample lists tens of thousands of clones; approximately 80% were seen once. Material: CD4+ or CD8+ T cells sorted from blood, obtained in a trial of the OX40 agonist ivuxolimab. These receptors all come from an adult with an advanced solid tumor such as melanoma, head and neck, liver or kidney cancer.

This CDR3 is CASSPRLAGGNEQFF. CDR3 DNA: TGTGCCAGCAGCCCCAGACTAGCGGGGGGGAATGAGCAGTTCTTC. The chain combines TRBV7-2 with TRBJ2-1; 14 nucleotides agree with TRBD2. This CDR3 is 15 amino acids long. The junction had 4 bases not matched to a gene; V was cut back by 5 bases and J by 7 bases. Germline CDR1 SGHTA, CDR2 FQGNSA. Together with reference TRBV7-2 and TRBJ2-1, the CDR3 gives the full variable domain: GAGVSQSPSNKVTEKGKDVELRCDPISGHTALYWYRQSLGQGLEFLIYFQGNSAPDKSGLPSDRFSAERTGGSVSTLTIQRTQQEDSAVYLCASSPRLAGGNEQFFGPGTRLTVL.

This clone was found a few times. The V call is TRBV5-1, the J call TRBJ1-6; D might be TRBD1 (5 bases). The ends were cut back, 5 bases at V and 6 bases at J, with 15 bases in the middle. Germline-derived CDR1 and CDR2 are SGHRS and YFSETQ. The CDR3 contains 15 residues. The CDR3 region has the DNA TGCGCCAGCAGATCTGACAGAGCTATTAATTCACCCCTCCACTTT. Translation gives CASRSDRAINSPLHF.

The chain uses TRBV10-1 and TRBJ1-5, with D maybe TRBD1 (5 bases). Germline V gives CDR1 WNHNN, CDR2 SYGVQD (reference sequence). Trimming stripped 4 bases from V and 4 bases from J, with 20 bases between. This CDR3 comprises 17 residues. CDR3 residues: CASSGKDKWVKNQPQHF. The CDR3 bases are TGCGCCAGCAGTGGGAAGGACAAATGGGTGAAAAATCAGCCCCAGCATTTT.

This clone was seen only once. The V and J genes are TRBV27 and TRBJ1-5; no clear D gene. The V gene's germline CDR1 is MNHEY and CDR2 SMNVEV (reference sequence). This CDR3 is built from 14 residues. The germline V and J ends were trimmed by 7 bases and 5 bases, with 15 bases remaining between them. The CDR3 is CASNLPFQDQPQHF. The CDR3 bases are TGTGCCAGCAACTTACCCTTCCAGGATCAGCCCCAGCATTTT.

The rearrangement joins TRBV9 to TRBJ2-7; D is ambiguous. This CDR3 is built from 14 residues. Germline assignment: CDR1 SGDLS and CDR2 YYNGEE. Trimming removed 3 bases from V and 0 bases from J, with 10 bases in between. The CDR3 spells CASSADISSYEQYF. The DNA for the CDR3 is TGTGCCAGCAGCGCCGATATAAGCTCCTACGAGCAGTACTTC.

This chain links TRBV6-5 with TRBJ2-5; TRBD1 agrees at 9 bases. Germline V gene sequence: CDR1 MNHEY, CDR2 SVGAGI. Trimming cost V 7 bases and J 0 bases; bases outside gene matches: 3. This CDR3 spans 14 amino acids. In nucleotides, the CDR3 is TGTGCCAGCAACGACAGGGGGTACCAAGAGACCCAGTACTTC. It codes for CASNDRGYQETQYF.

The rearrangement joins TRBV19 to TRBJ2-7; D could derive from TRBD1 or TRBD2 (5 bases each). The CDR3 is made up of 15 amino acids. The germline V and J ends were trimmed by 1 base and 6 bases, with 16 bases remaining between them. Germline CDR1 reads LNHDA; CDR2 reads SQIVND (reference sequence). The DNA of the CDR3 is TGTGCCAGTAGTATAGGTTGGCAGGGAGAAGGCGAGCAGTACTTC. Its translation is CASSIGWQGEGEQYF.

This clone was recorded only once. The chain recombines TRBV5-5 with TRBJ1-1; D perhaps matches TRBD1 (5 bases). Germline values: CDR1 SGHKS, CDR2 YYEKEE (reference sequence). The CDR3 is 16 residues long. The V and J ends lost 0 bases and 3 bases respectively, with 15 bases between them. CDR3 nucleotides: TGTGCCAGCAGCTTGGGTCCAGGGTTGAGAGACACTGAAGCTTTCTTT. This sequence encodes CASSLGPGLRDTEAFF.

About this clone itself: This specimen includes other DNA sequences encoding the same CDR3. For the CDR3, the DNA is TGTGCCAGCAGCCGAGGACAGGGGTTTTATAATTCACCCCTCCACTTT. As protein: CASSRGQGFYNSPLHF. The genes are TRBV7-9 and TRBJ1-6; 9 bases line up with TRBD1. The CDR3 has 16 residues. Looked up from germline, CDR1 is SEHNR and CDR2 is FQNEAQ (reference sequence). V lost 5 bases, J lost 4 bases, and 6 bases stayed unmatched.

The J gene is TRBJ2-5, the V gene TRBV19; 8 bases match TRBD2. The V gene end was trimmed by 6 bases and the J gene end by 1 base; junction bases not matched to a gene: 13. Germline V CDR1 and CDR2: LNHDA, SQIVND (reference sequence). The length of the CDR3 is 17 residues. The CDR3 sequence is CASRALLRGGTQETQYF. For the CDR3, the DNA is TGTGCCAGTAGGGCGCTCCTCCGCGGGGGGACCCAAGAGACCCAGTACTTC.

The table lists this clone with a count of one. The chain carries TRBV18 and TRBJ2-7; 9 bases agree with TRBD2. The J segment lost 1 base and the V segment lost 6 bases, leaving 13 bases of the junction unmatched. Germline lookup yields CDR1 KGHSH and CDR2 LQKENI. The CDR3 consists of 17 residues. CDR3 region: CASSALGSGGLSYEQYF. CDR3 nucleotides: TGTGCCAGCTCCGCCCTGGGGAGCGGGGGGCTGTCCTACGAGCAGTACTTC.

The chain is built from TRBV10-1 and TRBJ2-7, with D possibly TRBD2 on 9 matching bases. V was cut by 6 bases and J by 3 bases, with 27 bases left in between. CDR1 is WNHNN and CDR2 is SYGVQD in the germline V gene (reference sequence). This CDR3 has 18 amino acids. The CDR3 DNA is TGCGCCAGCAGACGGACAGGGTATTTCGGGACTAGCTACTACGAGCAGTACTTC. Protein: CASRRTGYFGTSYYEQYF.

The chain has TRBV18 and TRBJ1-2; TRBD1 matches 8 bases. CDR3 size: 14 residues. J was trimmed by 3 bases and V by 3 bases; bases with no gene match: 3. Germline values: CDR1 KGHSH, CDR2 LQKENI. The CDR3 is CASSPSGQDYGYTF. The DNA of the CDR3 is TGTGCCAGCTCACCTTCGGGACAGGACTATGGCTACACCTTC. The variable domain in full, with the rest retrieved from reference TRBV18 and TRBJ1-2, is NAGVMQNPRHLVRRRGQEARLRCSPMKGHSHVYWYRQLPEEGLKFMVYLQKENIIDESGMPKERFSAEFPKEGPSILRIQQVVRGDSAAYFCASSPSGQDYGYTFGSGTRLTVV.

The rearrangement uses TRBV11-2 and TRBJ2-2; D perhaps matches TRBD2 (6 bases). In germline, CDR1 is SGHAT, CDR2 FQNNGV. Deletions cut 3 bases from V and 0 bases from J, with 8 bases between. The length of the CDR3 is 15 residues. CDR3 protein: CASSFWGANTGELFF. DNA for the CDR3: TGTGCCAGCAGCTTTTGGGGGGCGAACACCGGGGAGCTGTTTTTT.

The chain links TRBV5-5 to TRBJ2-2, with 8 nucleotides matching TRBD1. The CDR3 totals 15 residues. J was trimmed by 6 bases and V by 0 bases; bases with no gene match: 4. The germline CDR1 and CDR2 sequences are SGHKS and YYEKEE (reference sequence). The CDR3 coding sequence is TGTGCCAGCAGCTTGGTCCAGGGGGCTCCCGGGGAGCTGTTTTTT. Translated: CASSLVQGAPGELFF.

The chain uses TRBV19 and TRBJ1-2, with 7 bases that match TRBD1. J lost 7 bases, V lost 4 bases, and 6 bases had no gene match. Germline CDR1 LNHDA, CDR2 SQIVND (reference sequence). CDR3 length equals 13 residues. The CDR3 here is CASSKETGIGYTF. The CDR3 nucleotides read TGTGCCAGTAGTAAGGAGACAGGGATTGGCTACACCTTC.

This chain's CDR3 is CASPADRCCYEQYF. The CDR3 bases are TGTGCCAGCCCAGCTGACAGATGTTGCTACGAGCAGTACTTC. The chain carries TRBV27 and TRBJ2-7; possibly TRBD1 for D (5 bases). The CDR3 consists of 14 residues. V was shortened by 8 bases and J by 3 bases, with 17 bases between the two germline ends. Per the germline V gene, CDR1 is MNHEY and CDR2 is SMNVEV (reference sequence).

This clone turned up a few times. This sequence joins TRBV18 and TRBJ1-5; D is perhaps TRBD1 (6 bases). Germline lookup yields CDR1 KGHSH and CDR2 LQKENI. V shed 2 bases and J shed 6 bases, with 14 bases lying between them. The CDR3 sequence is 15 residues long. CDR3 sequence reads: CASSPKVGAGQPQHF. CDR3 DNA: TGTGCCAGCTCACCAAAGGTGGGGGCAGGTCAGCCCCAGCATTTT.

The rearrangement links TRBV7-2 to TRBJ1-2, with D hard to call. CDR1 is SGHTA, CDR2 FQGNSA, per germline. V dropped 4 bases and J dropped 5 bases, with 8 bases sitting between them. The CDR3 is 12 residues long. The CDR3 DNA reads TGTGCCAGCAGCTCGACGGTTTATGGCTACACCTTC. As protein: CASSSTVYGYTF. Using reference TRBV7-2 and TRBJ1-2 for the parts outside the CDR3, the full variable domain is GAGVSQSPSNKVTEKGKDVELRCDPISGHTALYWYRQSLGQGLEFLIYFQGNSAPDKSGLPSDRFSAERTGGSVSTLTIQRTQQEDSAVYLCASSSTVYGYTFGSGTRLTVV.

The chain employs TRBV9 and TRBJ2-1; D perhaps matches TRBD2 (8 bases). Germline CDR1 and CDR2: SGDLS and YYNGEE. The ends were cut back, 1 base at V and 1 base at J, with 12 bases in the middle. This CDR3 is built from 16 residues. The CDR3 protein is CASSVREGASYNEQFF. CDR3 sequence (DNA): TGTGCCAGCAGCGTACGGGAGGGGGCTTCCTACAATGAGCAGTTCTTC.

This clone showed up just a few times. The rearrangement links TRBV7-2 to TRBJ2-3; unclear D gene. CDR1 SGHTA and CDR2 FQGNSA come from the germline V gene. V lost 3 bases to trimming and J lost 8 bases, with 18 bases between them. The CDR3 loop spans 15 amino acids. CDR3 coding DNA: TGTGCCAGCAGCTTCTTAGGTGAAAGGTCCCGTACGCAGTATTTT. It codes for CASSFLGERSRTQYF. Based on the CDR3 plus reference TRBV7-2 and TRBJ2-3, the full variable domain is GAGVSQSPSNKVTEKGKDVELRCDPISGHTALYWYRQSLGQGLEFLIYFQGNSAPDKSGLPSDRFSAERTGGSVSTLTIQRTQQEDSAVYLCASSFLGERSRTQYFGPGTRLTVL.

V usage is TRBV18 and J usage is TRBJ2-3; D remains unclear. The CDR3 spans 13 residues. V was cut by 2 bases and J by 4 bases, with 7 bases left in between. Looked up from germline, CDR1 is KGHSH and CDR2 is LQKENI. CDR3: CASSPMGSDTQYF. Written as DNA, the CDR3 is TGTGCCAGCTCACCAATGGGATCAGATACGCAGTATTTT.

The rearrangement joins TRBV15 to TRBJ1-1; no clear D. Germline CDR1 and CDR2: LNHNV and YYDKDF (reference sequence). V dropped 3 bases and J dropped 0 bases, with 8 bases sitting between them. CDR3 length: 14 amino acids. The chain's CDR3 is CATSSGLLNTEAFF. As DNA, the CDR3 is TGTGCCACCAGCAGCGGACTACTGAACACTGAAGCTTTCTTT.

This clone was counted only a few times. The rearrangement joins TRBV6-5 to TRBJ1-2; D may be TRBD1 (5 bases). Trimming took 4 bases from V and 9 from J, leaving 24 bases between them. This CDR3 is built from 16 residues. CDR1 is MNHEY, CDR2 SVGAGI, per germline. The CDR3 loop reads CASSSAGAARGVRYTF. The CDR3, as DNA: TGTGCCAGCAGTTCCGCCGGGGCAGCACGAGGCGTACGCTACACCTTC.

This chain uses TRBV7-2 with TRBJ1-4, with D tentatively TRBD1 (5 bases). CDR1 and CDR2 from the germline V gene are SGHTA and FQGNSA. The length of the CDR3 is 15 residues. Trimming shortened V by 1 base and J by 8 bases, and 14 bases separated the two germline ends. CDR3 coding DNA: TGTGCCAGCAGCTTAGGGAGGGGAGCGGTCGAAAAACTGTTTTTT. It translates to CASSLGRGAVEKLFF.